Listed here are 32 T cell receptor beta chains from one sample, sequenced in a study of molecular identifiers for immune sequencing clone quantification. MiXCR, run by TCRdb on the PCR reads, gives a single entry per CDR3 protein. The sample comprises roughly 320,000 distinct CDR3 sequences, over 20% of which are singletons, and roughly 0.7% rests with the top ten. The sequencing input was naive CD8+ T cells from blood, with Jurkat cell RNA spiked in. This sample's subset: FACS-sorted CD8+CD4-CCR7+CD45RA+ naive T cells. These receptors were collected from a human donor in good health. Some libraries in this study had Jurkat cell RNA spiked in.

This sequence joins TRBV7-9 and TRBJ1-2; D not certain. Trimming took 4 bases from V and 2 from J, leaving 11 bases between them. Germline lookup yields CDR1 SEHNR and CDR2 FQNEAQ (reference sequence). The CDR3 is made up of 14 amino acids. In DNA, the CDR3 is TGTGCCAGCAGCTCCACCGGAGGCAACTATGGCTACACCTTC. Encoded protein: CASSSTGGNYGYTF.

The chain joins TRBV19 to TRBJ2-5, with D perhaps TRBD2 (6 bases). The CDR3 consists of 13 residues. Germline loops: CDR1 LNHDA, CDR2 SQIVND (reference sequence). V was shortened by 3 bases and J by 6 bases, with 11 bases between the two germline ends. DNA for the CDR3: TGTGCCAGTAGTATTGGGCGGGGTCAGACCCAGTACTTC. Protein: CASSIGRGQTQYF.

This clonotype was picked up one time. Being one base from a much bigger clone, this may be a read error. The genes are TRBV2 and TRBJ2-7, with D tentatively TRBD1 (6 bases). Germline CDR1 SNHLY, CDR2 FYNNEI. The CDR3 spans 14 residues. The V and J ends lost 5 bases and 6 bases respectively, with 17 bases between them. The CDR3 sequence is CASSFGPTGPEQYF. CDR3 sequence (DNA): TGTGCCAGCAGTTTCGGTCCGACAGGACCCGAGCAGTACTTC.

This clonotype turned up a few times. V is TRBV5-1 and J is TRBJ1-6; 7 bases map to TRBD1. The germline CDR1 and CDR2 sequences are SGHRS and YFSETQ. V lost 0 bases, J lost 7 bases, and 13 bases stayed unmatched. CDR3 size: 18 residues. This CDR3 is CASSLAGPGQGVNSPLHF. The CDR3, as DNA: TGCGCCAGCAGCTTGGCAGGGCCTGGGCAGGGGGTGAATTCACCCCTCCACTTT. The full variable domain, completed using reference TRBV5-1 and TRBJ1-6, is KAGVTQTPRYLIKTRGQQVTLSCSPISGHRSVSWYQQTPGQGLQFLFEYFSETQRNKGNFPGRFSGRQFSNSRSEMNVSTLELGDSALYLCASSLAGPGQGVNSPLHFGNGTRLTVT.

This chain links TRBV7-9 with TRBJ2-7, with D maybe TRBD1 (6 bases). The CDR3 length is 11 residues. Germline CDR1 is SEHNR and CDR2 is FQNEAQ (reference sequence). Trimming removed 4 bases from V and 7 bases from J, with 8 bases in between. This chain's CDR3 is CASSSQGEQYF. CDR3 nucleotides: TGTGCCAGCAGCTCCCAGGGGGAGCAGTACTTC.

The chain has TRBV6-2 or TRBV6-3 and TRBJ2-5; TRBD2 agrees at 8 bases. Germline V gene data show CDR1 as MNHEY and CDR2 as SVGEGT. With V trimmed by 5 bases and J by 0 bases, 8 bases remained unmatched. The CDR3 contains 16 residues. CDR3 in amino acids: CASSSGSATYQETQYF. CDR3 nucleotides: TGTGCCAGCAGTAGCGGGAGCGCGACGTACCAAGAGACCCAGTACTTC.

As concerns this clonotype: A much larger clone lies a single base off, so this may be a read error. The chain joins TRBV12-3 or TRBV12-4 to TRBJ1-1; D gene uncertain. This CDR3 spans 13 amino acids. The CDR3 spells CASSLQPNTEALF. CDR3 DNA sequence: TGTGCCAGCAGTTTACAACCGAACACTGAAGCTCTCTTT.

DNA for the CDR3: TGTGCCAGCAGCTTAGGCCCCAGGCGGGAGGGGTTCTCCTACGAGCAGTACTTC. As protein: CASSLGPRREGFSYEQYF. This chain connects TRBV13 to TRBJ2-7; 9 bases are shared with TRBD2. CDR3 size: 18 residues. The V gene end was trimmed by 0 bases and the J gene end by 0 bases; junction bases not matched to a gene: 9. Germline V gene lookup returns CDR1 PRHDT and CDR2 FYEKMQ (reference sequence).

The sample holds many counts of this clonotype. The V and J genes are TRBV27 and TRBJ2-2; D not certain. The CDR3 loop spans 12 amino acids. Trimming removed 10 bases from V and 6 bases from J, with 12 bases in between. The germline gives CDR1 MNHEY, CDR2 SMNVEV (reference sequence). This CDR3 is CAIRSDAGELFF. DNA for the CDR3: TGTGCCATCCGGAGCGACGCCGGGGAGCTGTTTTTT.

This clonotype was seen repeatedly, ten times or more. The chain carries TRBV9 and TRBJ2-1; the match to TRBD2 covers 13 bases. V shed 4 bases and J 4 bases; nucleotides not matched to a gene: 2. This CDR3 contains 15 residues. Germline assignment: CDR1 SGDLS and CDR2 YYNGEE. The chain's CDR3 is CASSPGLAGYNEQFF. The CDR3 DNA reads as TGTGCCAGCAGCCCGGGACTAGCGGGGTACAATGAGCAGTTCTTC.

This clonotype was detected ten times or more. CDR3 in amino acids: CASSWGRGTEAFF. CDR3 in DNA: TGTGCCAGCAGCTGGGGGCGGGGGACTGAAGCTTTCTTT. The V gene is TRBV11-2, the J gene TRBJ1-1, with TRBD1 as a possible D gene (6 bases). This CDR3 has 13 amino acids. The germline gives CDR1 SGHAT, CDR2 FQNNGV. V lost 4 bases, J lost 5 bases, and 11 bases lay in between.

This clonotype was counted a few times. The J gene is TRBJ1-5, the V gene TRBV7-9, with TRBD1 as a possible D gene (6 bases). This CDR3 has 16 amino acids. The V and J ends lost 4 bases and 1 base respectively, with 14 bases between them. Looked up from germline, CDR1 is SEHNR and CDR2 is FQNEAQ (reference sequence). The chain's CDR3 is CASSSYFGQSNQPQHF. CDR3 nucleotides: TGTGCCAGCAGCTCCTATTTCGGACAGAGCAATCAGCCCCAGCATTTT. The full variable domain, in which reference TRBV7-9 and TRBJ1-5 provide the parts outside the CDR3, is DTGVSQNPRHKITKRGQNVTFRCDPISEHNRLYWYRQTLGQGPEFLTYFQNEAQLEKSRLLSDRFSAERPKGSFSTLEIQRTEQGDSAMYLCASSSYFGQSNQPQHFGDGTRLSIL.

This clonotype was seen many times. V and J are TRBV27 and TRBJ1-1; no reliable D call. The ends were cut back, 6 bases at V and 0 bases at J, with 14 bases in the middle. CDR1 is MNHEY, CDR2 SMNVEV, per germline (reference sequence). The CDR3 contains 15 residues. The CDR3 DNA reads TGTGCCAGCAGCTTGGGTCAGCTTATGAACACTGAAGCTTTCTTT. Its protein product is CASSLGQLMNTEAFF.

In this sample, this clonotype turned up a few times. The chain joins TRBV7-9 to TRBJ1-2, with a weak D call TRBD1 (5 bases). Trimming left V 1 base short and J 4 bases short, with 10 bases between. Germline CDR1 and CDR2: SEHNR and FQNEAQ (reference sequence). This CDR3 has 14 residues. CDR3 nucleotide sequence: TGTGCCAGCAGCTTAGAACAGGTTAGCTATGGCTACACCTTC. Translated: CASSLEQVSYGYTF.

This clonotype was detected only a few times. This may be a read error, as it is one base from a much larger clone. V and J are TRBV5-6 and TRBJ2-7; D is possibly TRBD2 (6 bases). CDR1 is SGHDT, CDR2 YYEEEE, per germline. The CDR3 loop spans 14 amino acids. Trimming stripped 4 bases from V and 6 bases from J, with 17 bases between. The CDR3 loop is CASSPGLGTCEQYF. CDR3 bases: TGTGCCAGCAGCCCGGGACTGGGAACCTGCGAGCAGTACTTC. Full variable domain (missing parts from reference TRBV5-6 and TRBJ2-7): DAGVTQSPTHLIKTRGQQVTLRCSPKSGHDTVSWYQQALGQGPQFIFQYYEEEERQRGNFPDRFSGHQFPNYSSELNVNALLLGDSALYLCASSPGLGTCEQYFGPGTRLTVT.

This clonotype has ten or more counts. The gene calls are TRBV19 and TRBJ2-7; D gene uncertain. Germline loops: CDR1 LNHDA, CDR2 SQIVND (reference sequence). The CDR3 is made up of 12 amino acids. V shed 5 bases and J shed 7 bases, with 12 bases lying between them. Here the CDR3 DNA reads TGTGCCAGTAGTGAACCAGGTGGGGAGCAGTACTTC. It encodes CASSEPGGEQYF.

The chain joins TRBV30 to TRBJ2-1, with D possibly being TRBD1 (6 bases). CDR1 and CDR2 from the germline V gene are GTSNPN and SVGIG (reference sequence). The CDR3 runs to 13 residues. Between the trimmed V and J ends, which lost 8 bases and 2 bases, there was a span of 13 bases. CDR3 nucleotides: TGTGCCGGAGAAGGGACACCCTACAATGAGCAGTTCTTC. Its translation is CAGEGTPYNEQFF.

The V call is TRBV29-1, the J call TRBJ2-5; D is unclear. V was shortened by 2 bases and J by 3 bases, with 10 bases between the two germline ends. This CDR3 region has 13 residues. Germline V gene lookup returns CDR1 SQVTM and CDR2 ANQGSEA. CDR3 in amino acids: CSVELSFEETQYF. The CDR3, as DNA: TGCAGCGTTGAATTGAGTTTCGAAGAGACCCAGTACTTC.

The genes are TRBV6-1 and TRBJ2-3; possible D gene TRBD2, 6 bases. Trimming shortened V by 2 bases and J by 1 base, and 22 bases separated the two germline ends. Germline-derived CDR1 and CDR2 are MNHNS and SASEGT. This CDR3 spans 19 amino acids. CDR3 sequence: CASSESGGRGVIGTDTQYF. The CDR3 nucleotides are TGTGCCAGCAGTGAATCCGGGGGACGTGGGGTTATCGGCACAGATACGCAGTATTTT.

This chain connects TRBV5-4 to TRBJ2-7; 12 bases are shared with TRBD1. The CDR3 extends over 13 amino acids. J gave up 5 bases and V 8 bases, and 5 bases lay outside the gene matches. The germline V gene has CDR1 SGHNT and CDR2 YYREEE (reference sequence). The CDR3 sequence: CARRGTGGHEQYF. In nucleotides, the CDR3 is TGTGCCAGGCGGGGGACAGGGGGCCACGAGCAGTACTTC.

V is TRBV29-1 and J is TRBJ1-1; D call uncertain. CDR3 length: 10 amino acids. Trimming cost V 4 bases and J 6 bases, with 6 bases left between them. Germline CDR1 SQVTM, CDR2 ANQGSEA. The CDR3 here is CSVVVPEAFF. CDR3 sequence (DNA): TGCAGCGTTGTGGTCCCTGAAGCTTTCTTT.

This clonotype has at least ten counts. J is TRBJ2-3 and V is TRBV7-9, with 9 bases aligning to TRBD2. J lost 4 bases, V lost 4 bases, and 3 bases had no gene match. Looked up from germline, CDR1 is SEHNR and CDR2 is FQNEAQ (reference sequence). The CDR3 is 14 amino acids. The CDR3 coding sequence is TGTGCCAGCAGCTCAGGACTAGCGCCAGATACGCAGTATTTT. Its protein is CASSSGLAPDTQYF. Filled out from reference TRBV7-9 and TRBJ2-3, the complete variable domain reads DTGVSQNPRHKITKRGQNVTFRCDPISEHNRLYWYRQTLGQGPEFLTYFQNEAQLEKSRLLSDRFSAERPKGSFSTLEIQRTEQGDSAMYLCASSSGLAPDTQYFGPGTRLTVL.

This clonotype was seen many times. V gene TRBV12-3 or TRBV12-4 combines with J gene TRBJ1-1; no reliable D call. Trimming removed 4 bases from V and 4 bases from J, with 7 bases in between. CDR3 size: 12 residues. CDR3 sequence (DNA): TGTGCCAGCAGTTATTTGAGCACTGAAGCTTTCTTT. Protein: CASSYLSTEAFF.

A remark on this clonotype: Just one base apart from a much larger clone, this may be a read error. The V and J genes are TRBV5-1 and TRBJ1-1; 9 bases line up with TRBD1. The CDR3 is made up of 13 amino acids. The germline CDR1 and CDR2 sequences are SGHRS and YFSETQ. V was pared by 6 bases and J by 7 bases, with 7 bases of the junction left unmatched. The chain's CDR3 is CASNWGQGGEAFF. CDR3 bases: TGCGCCAGCAACTGGGGACAGGGTGGTGAAGCTTTCTTT.

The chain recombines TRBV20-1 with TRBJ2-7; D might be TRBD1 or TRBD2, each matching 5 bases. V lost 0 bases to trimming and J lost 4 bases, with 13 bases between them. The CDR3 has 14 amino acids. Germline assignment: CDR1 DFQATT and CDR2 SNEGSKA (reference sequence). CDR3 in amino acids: CSARDLKRGYEQYF. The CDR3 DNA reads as TGCAGTGCTAGAGATTTGAAGAGGGGTTACGAGCAGTACTTC.

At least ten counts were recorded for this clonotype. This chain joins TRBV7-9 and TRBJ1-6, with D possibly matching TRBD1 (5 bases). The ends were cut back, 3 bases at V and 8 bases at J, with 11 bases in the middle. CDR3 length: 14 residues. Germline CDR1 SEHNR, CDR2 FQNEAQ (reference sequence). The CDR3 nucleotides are TGTGCCAGCAGCTTCCCCCTACAGGATTCACCCCTCCACTTT. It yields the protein CASSFPLQDSPLHF.

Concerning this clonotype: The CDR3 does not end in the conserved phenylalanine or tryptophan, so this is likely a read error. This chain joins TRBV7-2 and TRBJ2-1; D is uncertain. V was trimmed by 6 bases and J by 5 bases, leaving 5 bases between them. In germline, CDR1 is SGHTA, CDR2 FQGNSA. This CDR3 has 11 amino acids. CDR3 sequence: CASSNHNEQFL. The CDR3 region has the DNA TGTGCCAGCAGTAACCACAATGAGCAGTTCCTC.

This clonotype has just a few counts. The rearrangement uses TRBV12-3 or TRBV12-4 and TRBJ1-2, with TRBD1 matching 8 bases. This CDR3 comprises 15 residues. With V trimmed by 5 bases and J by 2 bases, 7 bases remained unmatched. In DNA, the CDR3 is TGTGCCAGCAGTCCGACAGGGGCGGCCAACTATGGCTACACCTTC. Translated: CASSPTGAANYGYTF.

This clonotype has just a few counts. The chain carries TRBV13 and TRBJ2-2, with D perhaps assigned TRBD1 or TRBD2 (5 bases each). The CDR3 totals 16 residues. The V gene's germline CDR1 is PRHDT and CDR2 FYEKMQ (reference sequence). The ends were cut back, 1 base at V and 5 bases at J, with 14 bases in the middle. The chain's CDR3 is CASSLESRGETGELFF. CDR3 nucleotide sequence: TGTGCCAGCAGCTTAGAATCTCGAGGGGAGACCGGGGAGCTGTTTTTT.

CDR3 nucleotide sequence: TGTGCCAGCAGCTCAGCCGGGACTAGCGGGCCCCAGTACTTC. This encodes CASSSAGTSGPQYF. The V gene is TRBV7-9, the J gene TRBJ2-5; 12 positions agree with TRBD2. CDR1 and CDR2 from the germline V gene are SEHNR and FQNEAQ (reference sequence). V was pared by 4 bases and J by 9 bases, with 6 bases of the junction left unmatched. There are 14 residues in the CDR3.

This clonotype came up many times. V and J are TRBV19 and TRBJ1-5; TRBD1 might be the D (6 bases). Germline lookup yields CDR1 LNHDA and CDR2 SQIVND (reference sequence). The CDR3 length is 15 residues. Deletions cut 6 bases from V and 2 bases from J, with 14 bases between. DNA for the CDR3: TGTGCCAGTAGAGTTACAGGGTACGGCAATCAGCCCCAGCATTTT. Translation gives CASRVTGYGNQPQHF.

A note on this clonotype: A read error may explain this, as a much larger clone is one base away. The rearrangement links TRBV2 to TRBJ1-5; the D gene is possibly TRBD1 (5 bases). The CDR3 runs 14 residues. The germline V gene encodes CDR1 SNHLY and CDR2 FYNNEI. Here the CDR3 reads CASQDPRGNKPQHF. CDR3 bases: TGTGCCAGCCAGGACCCGCGGGGCAATAAGCCCCAGCATTTT.